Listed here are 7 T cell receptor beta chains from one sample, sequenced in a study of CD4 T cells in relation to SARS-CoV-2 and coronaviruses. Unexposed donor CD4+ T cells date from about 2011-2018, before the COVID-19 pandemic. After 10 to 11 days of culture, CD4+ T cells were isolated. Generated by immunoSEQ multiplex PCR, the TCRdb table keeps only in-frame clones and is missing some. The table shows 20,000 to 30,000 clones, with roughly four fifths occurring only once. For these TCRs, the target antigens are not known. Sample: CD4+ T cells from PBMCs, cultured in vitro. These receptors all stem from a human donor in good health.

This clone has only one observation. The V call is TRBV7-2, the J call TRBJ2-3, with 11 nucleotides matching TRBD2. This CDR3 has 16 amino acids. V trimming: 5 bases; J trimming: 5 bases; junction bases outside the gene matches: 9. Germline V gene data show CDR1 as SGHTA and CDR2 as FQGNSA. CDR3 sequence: CASSPLAGGPGDTQYF. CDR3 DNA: TGTGCCAGCAGCCCCTTAGCGGGAGGGCCCGGAGATACGCAGTATTTT.

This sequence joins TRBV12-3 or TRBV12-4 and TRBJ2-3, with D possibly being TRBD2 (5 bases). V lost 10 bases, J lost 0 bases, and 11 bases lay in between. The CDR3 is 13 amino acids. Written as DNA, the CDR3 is TGTGCCATCGGGAACTCTAGCACAGATACGCAGTATTTT. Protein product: CAIGNSSTDTQYF.

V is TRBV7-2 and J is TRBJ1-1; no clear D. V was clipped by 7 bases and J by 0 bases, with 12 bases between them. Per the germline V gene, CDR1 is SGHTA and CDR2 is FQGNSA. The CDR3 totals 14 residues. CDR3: CASTLAALNTEAFF. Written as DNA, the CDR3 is TGTGCCAGCACCCTGGCAGCTTTGAACACTGAAGCTTTCTTT.

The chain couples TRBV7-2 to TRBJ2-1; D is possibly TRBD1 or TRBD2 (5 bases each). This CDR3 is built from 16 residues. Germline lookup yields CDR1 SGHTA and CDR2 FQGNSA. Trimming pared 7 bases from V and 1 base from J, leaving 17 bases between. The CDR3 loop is CASTSVWGSSYNEQFF. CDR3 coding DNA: TGTGCCAGCACCTCCGTATGGGGGTCTTCCTACAATGAGCAGTTCTTC. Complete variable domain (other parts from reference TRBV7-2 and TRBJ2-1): GAGVSQSPSNKVTEKGKDVELRCDPISGHTALYWYRQSLGQGLEFLIYFQGNSAPDKSGLPSDRFSAERTGGSVSTLTIQRTQQEDSAVYLCASTSVWGSSYNEQFFGPGTRLTVL.

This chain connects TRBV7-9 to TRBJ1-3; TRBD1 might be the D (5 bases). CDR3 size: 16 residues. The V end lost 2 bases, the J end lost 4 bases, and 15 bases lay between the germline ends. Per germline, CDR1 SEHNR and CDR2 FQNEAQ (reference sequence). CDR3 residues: CASSLYGAAQGNTIYF. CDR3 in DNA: TGTGCCAGCAGCTTATATGGGGCGGCCCAGGGAAACACCATATATTTT. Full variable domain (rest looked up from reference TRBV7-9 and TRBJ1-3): DTGVSQNPRHKITKRGQNVTFRCDPISEHNRLYWYRQTLGQGPEFLTYFQNEAQLEKSRLLSDRFSAERPKGSFSTLEIQRTEQGDSAMYLCASSLYGAAQGNTIYFGEGSWLTVV.

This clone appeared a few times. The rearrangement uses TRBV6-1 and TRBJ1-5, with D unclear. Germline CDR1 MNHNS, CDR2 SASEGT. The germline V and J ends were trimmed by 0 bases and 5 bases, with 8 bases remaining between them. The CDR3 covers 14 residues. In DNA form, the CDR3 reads TGTGCCAGCAGTGAAGCGACCCGGGATCAGCCCCAGCATTTT. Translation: CASSEATRDQPQHF.

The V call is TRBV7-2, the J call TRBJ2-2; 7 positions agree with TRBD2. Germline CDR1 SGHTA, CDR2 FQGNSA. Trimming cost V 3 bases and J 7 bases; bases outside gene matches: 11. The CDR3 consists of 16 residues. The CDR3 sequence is CASSFEWGREGGELFF. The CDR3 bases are TGTGCCAGCAGCTTCGAGTGGGGGAGGGAGGGCGGGGAGCTGTTTTTT.